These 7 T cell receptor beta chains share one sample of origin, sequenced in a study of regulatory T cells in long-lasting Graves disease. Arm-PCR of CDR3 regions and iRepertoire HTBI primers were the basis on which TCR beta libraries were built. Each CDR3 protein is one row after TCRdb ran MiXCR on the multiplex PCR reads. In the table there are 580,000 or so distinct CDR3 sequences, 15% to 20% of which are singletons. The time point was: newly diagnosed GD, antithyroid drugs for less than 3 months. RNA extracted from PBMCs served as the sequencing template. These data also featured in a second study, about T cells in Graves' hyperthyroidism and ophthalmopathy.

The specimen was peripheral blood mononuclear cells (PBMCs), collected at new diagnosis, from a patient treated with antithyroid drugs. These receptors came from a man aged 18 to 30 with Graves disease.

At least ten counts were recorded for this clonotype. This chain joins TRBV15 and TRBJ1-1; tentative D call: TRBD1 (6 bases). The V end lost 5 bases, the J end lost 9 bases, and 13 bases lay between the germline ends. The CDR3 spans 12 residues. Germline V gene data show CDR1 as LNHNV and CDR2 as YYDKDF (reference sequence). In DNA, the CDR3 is TGTGCCACCAGCGACGGGGGCACCCAAGCTTTCTTT. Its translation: CATSDGGTQAFF.

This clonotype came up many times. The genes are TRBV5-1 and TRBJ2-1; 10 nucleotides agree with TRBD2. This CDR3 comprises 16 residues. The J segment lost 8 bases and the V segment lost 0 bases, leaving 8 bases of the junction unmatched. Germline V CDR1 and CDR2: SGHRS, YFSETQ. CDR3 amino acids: CASSLAASGSDHEQFF. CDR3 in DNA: TGCGCCAGCAGCTTGGCCGCTAGCGGGAGTGATCATGAGCAGTTCTTC.

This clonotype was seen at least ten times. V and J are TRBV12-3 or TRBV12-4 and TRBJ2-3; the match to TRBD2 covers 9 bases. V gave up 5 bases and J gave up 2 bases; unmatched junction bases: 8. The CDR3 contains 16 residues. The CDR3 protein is CASSTRTSVDTDTQYF. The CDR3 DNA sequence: TGTGCCAGCAGTACCCGGACTAGCGTGGACACAGATACGCAGTATTTT.

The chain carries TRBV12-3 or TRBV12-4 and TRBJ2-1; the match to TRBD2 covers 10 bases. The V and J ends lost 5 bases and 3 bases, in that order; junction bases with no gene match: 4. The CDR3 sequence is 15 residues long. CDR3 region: CASSDRTSGYNEQFF. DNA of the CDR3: TGTGCCAGCAGTGACAGGACTAGCGGCTACAATGAGCAGTTCTTC.

CDR3 amino acids: CAWSVYSTNEKLFF. CDR3 in DNA: TGTGCCTGGAGTGTGTACAGTACTAATGAAAAACTGTTTTTT. J is TRBJ1-4 and V is TRBV30; no clear D. CDR1 and CDR2 from the germline V gene are GTSNPN and SVGIG (reference sequence). The CDR3 has 14 residues. Trimming removed 0 bases from V and 2 bases from J, with 7 bases in between.

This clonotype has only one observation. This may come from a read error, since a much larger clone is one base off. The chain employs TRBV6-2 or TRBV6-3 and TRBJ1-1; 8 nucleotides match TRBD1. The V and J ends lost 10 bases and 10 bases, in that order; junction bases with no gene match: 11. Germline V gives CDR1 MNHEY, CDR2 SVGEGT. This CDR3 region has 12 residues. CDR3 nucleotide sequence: TGTGCCACCGGACAGGGAGGTTTCAGAGCTTTCTTT. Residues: CATGQGGFRAFF.

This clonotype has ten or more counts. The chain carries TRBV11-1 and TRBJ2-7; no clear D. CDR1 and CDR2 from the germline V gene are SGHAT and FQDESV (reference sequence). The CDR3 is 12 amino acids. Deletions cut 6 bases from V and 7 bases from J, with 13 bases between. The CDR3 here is CASSSDEVEQYF. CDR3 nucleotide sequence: TGTGCCAGCAGTTCGGACGAGGTTGAGCAGTACTTC.